The 29 T cell receptor beta chains in this list originate from one sample, sequenced in a study of lymphopenia after photon versus proton radiotherapy. The method was immunoSEQ multiplex PCR; TCRdb's version includes in-frame clones alone and lacks a portion of them. The sample yields 40,000 to 45,000 clones, approximately 83% seen once. The source was peripheral blood, collected from a patient treated with proton-based radiotherapy. The receptors here all came from a woman between 70 and 85 years old with pancreatic cancer.

CDR3 loop: CACQTGLSTDTQYF. In DNA form, the CDR3 reads TGTGCCTGCCAGACAGGGCTTAGCACAGATACGCAGTATTTT. V is TRBV30 and J is TRBJ2-3; 7 bases map to TRBD1. With 6 bases clipped from V and 0 bases from J, the junction kept 6 bases outside the gene matches. CDR1 is GTSNPN, CDR2 SVGIG, per germline (reference sequence). The CDR3 covers 14 residues.

This clone was detected only a few times. The rearrangement joins TRBV28 to TRBJ2-6, with 7 bases matching TRBD1. J lost 4 bases, V lost 8 bases, and 17 bases had no gene match. The germline gives CDR1 MDHEN, CDR2 SYDVKM. This CDR3 spans 18 amino acids. The CDR3 DNA sequence: TGTGCCAGCTGCCCACAGGGGCAAAGAATCTCAGGGGCCAACGTCCTGACTTTC. Its translation: CASCPQGQRISGANVLTF.

The chain links TRBV10-3 to TRBJ2-5; D gene unclear. The CDR3 is 11 amino acids. Trimming left V 2 bases short and J 11 bases short, with 9 bases between. CDR1 ENHRY and CDR2 SYGVKD come from the germline V gene. The CDR3 nucleotides read TGTGCCATCAGTGAGCGCGATGCGCAGTACTTC. It translates to CAISERDAQYF.

J is TRBJ2-5 and V is TRBV7-2; 8 nucleotides agree with TRBD2. Germline V gene data show CDR1 as SGHTA and CDR2 as FQGNSA. This CDR3 has 15 amino acids. The junction had 8 bases not matched to a gene; V was cut back by 4 bases and J by 4 bases. The CDR3 here is CASSSASGSRETQYF. For the CDR3, the DNA is TGTGCCAGCAGCTCCGCAAGCGGGAGTAGAGAGACCCAGTACTTC.

This clone is deemed medium-sized. The V call is TRBV27, the J call TRBJ1-2, with TRBD1 as a possible D gene (6 bases). Germline CDR1 and CDR2: MNHEY and SMNVEV (reference sequence). The CDR3 is 12 amino acids. Trimming removed 6 bases at V and 2 bases at J, with 7 bases between. The CDR3 nucleotides are TGTGCCAGCAGCGGGACAAACTATGGCTACACCTTC. Translation: CASSGTNYGYTF.

This chain joins TRBV7-2 and TRBJ2-1; D is unresolved. The CDR3 length is 13 residues. V was cut by 0 bases and J by 6 bases, with 6 bases left in between. Germline values: CDR1 SGHTA, CDR2 FQGNSA. Written as DNA, the CDR3 is TGTGCCAGCAGCTTAGCGAGGCGCAATGAGCAGTTCTTC. Amino acid sequence: CASSLARRNEQFF.

This clone has a single count. Other DNA sequences in this sample translate to the same CDR3. The chain carries TRBV28 and TRBJ2-7; D ambiguous. The V and J ends lost 2 bases and 2 bases respectively, with 7 bases between them. The CDR3 has 13 residues. Germline V gene lookup returns CDR1 MDHEN and CDR2 SYDVKM. The CDR3 is CASSLGPTYEQYF. CDR3 in DNA: TGTGCCAGCAGTTTAGGTCCAACCTACGAGCAGTACTTC.

This clone was seen a few times. J is TRBJ2-5 and V is TRBV6-6; 7 nucleotides agree with TRBD1. Per the germline V gene, CDR1 is MNHNY and CDR2 is SVGAGI (reference sequence). This CDR3 is built from 14 residues. After removal of 5 bases from V and 7 bases from J, the junction contained 10 bases not matched to a gene. The CDR3 loop is CASSRAGGPRTQYF. DNA of the CDR3: TGTGCCAGCAGTAGGGCAGGGGGACCAAGGACCCAGTACTTC.

The chain has TRBV30 and TRBJ2-7, with a possible D match to TRBD1 (5 bases). The V and J ends lost 4 bases and 3 bases respectively, with 16 bases between them. The CDR3 is 14 residues long. Germline CDR1 and CDR2: GTSNPN and SVGIG (reference sequence). The CDR3 DNA reads as TGTGCCTGGACCGCAGGGTTATCGGTCTACGAGCAGTACTTC. Translating gives CAWTAGLSVYEQYF.

The chain couples TRBV7-3 to TRBJ2-1; 9 positions match TRBD2. The CDR3 extends over 16 amino acids. CDR1 SGHTA and CDR2 FQGTGA come from the germline V gene. V dropped 2 bases and J dropped 9; count of bases not matched to a gene: 11. In DNA, the CDR3 is TGTGCCAGCAGCTTATTTGTAGCGGGAGCTGGGAGTGAGCAGTTCTTC. The encoded protein is CASSLFVAGAGSEQFF.

The chain has TRBV11-2 and TRBJ2-3, with 8 bases fitting TRBD2. The germline gives CDR1 SGHAT, CDR2 FQNNGV. This CDR3 has 18 residues. The trim removed 5 bases at V and 5 bases at J, leaving 18 bases unmatched. Here the CDR3 DNA reads TGTGCCAGCAGCCAAATTAAGAGCGGGAGTTATCTGGTAGATACGCAGTATTTT. Encoded protein: CASSQIKSGSYLVDTQYF.

The rearrangement links TRBV6-1 to TRBJ2-1, with 7 bases fitting TRBD1. With 8 bases clipped from V and 5 bases from J, the junction kept 12 bases outside the gene matches. Looked up from germline, CDR1 is MNHNS and CDR2 is SASEGT. The CDR3 has 15 amino acids. The CDR3 nucleotides are TGTGCCAGCGGGAACAGGGGTCTGGGGAACAATGAGCAGTTCTTC. This translates into CASGNRGLGNNEQFF.

The chain employs TRBV18 and TRBJ1-6; 9 bases fit TRBD1. Looked up from germline, CDR1 is KGHSH and CDR2 is LQKENI. This CDR3 region has 17 residues. V lost 1 base to trimming and J lost 10 bases; unmatched junction nucleotides: 11. CDR3 in amino acids: CASSPLPTGGRGSPLHF. The CDR3, as DNA: TGTGCCAGCTCACCACTCCCGACAGGGGGGCGAGGATCACCCCTCCACTTT.

The chain recombines TRBV9 with TRBJ2-5; D unclear. The germline gives CDR1 SGDLS, CDR2 YYNGEE. Trimming left V 2 bases short and J 2 bases short, with 7 bases between. CDR3 length: 13 residues. CDR3 sequence: CASSVQLQETQYF. CDR3 DNA: TGTGCCAGCAGCGTTCAGTTACAAGAGACCCAGTACTTC.

This clone was found once. This chain connects TRBV28 to TRBJ1-4; tentatively, D is TRBD1 (5 bases). Germline V gives CDR1 MDHEN, CDR2 SYDVKM. This CDR3 region has 15 residues. Trimming removed 6 bases from V and 7 bases from J, with 18 bases in between. CDR3 region: CASRPDSSRGEKLFF. The CDR3 nucleotides read TGTGCCAGCAGGCCCGACAGTTCAAGGGGTGAAAAACTGTTTTTT.

The chain carries TRBV5-1 and TRBJ1-1, with 8 bases identical to TRBD1. The V segment lost 2 bases and the J segment 4 bases; nucleotides outside the gene matches: 7. The CDR3 contains 15 residues. CDR1 and CDR2 from the germline V gene are SGHRS and YFSETQ. The CDR3 coding sequence is TGCGCCAGCAGCTTATCAGGGGGCGGGGGCACTGAAGCTTTCTTT. It codes for CASSLSGGGGTEAFF.

Regarding this clone: The junction shows a germline mismatch at one end, possibly a read error. This rearrangement joins TRBV7-7 to TRBJ2-1; TRBD1 is a possible D gene (6 bases). Germline V gives CDR1 SSHAT, CDR2 FNYEAQ (reference sequence). The CDR3 has 14 amino acids. The CDR3 DNA sequence: TGTGCTAGCAGCTTGGAGGCAGGGGCTAATGAGCAGTTCTTC. Protein product: CASSLEAGANEQFF.

With regard to this clone: One junction end does not reproduce the germline sequence, and a read error may be involved. Here the CDR3 DNA reads TGTGCCATCAGTGAGGATAGGGGGCAACAGCCCCAGCATTTT. Protein: CAISEDRGQQPQHF. The V gene is TRBV6-6, the J gene TRBJ1-5, with 7 bases fitting TRBD1. Germline-derived CDR1 and CDR2 are MNHNY and SVGAGI (reference sequence). There are 14 residues in the CDR3.

V and J are TRBV28 and TRBJ1-2; 7 bases agree with TRBD1. This CDR3 contains 14 residues. Losses at the gene ends were 3 bases for V and 3 bases for J; bases not matched to a gene: 4. Germline V gene sequence: CDR1 MDHEN, CDR2 SYDVKM. Written as DNA, the CDR3 is TGTGCCAGCAGTTTGGAAGACAGGGACTATGGCTACACCTTC. It specifies CASSLEDRDYGYTF.

The genes are TRBV27 and TRBJ2-1; the D is unclear. The V gene's germline CDR1 is MNHEY and CDR2 SMNVEV (reference sequence). This CDR3 contains 16 residues. Between the trimmed V and J ends, which lost 7 bases and 7 bases, there was a span of 23 bases. CDR3 sequence (DNA): TGTGCCAGCACCAATGGGGTGGGTCACCTAGGGAATGAGCAGTTCTTC. Amino acid sequence: CASTNGVGHLGNEQFF.

The chain carries TRBV7-2 and TRBJ1-2; weak D call: TRBD1 (5 bases). Trimming removed 5 bases at V and 8 bases at J, with 12 bases between. Germline V lookup: CDR1 SGHTA, CDR2 FQGNSA. CDR3 size: 12 residues. The CDR3 loop reads CASSQGAGGYTF. CDR3 in DNA: TGTGCCAGCAGCCAGGGTGCGGGCGGCTACACCTTC.

J is TRBJ1-6 and V is TRBV6-5, with TRBD1 as a possible D gene (6 bases). The CDR3 has 14 amino acids. V gave up 6 bases and J gave up 7 bases, with 13 bases separating them. Germline V gives CDR1 MNHEY, CDR2 SVGAGI. Here the CDR3 DNA reads TGTGCCAGCAGCCCGACAGGCCAGAATTCACCCCTCCACTTT. It encodes CASSPTGQNSPLHF.

This chain connects TRBV7-2 to TRBJ2-7, with D possibly matching TRBD2 (6 bases). The CDR3 spans 13 residues. Germline lookup yields CDR1 SGHTA and CDR2 FQGNSA. V lost 4 bases, J lost 0 bases, and 7 bases lay in between. The CDR3 DNA reads as TGTGCCAGCAGCTATAGCGGCTCCTACGAGCAGTACTTC. It codes for CASSYSGSYEQYF. Using reference TRBV7-2 and TRBJ2-7 for the parts outside the CDR3, the full variable domain is GAGVSQSPSNKVTEKGKDVELRCDPISGHTALYWYRQSLGQGLEFLIYFQGNSAPDKSGLPSDRFSAERTGGSVSTLTIQRTQQEDSAVYLCASSYSGSYEQYFGPGTRLTVT.

The rearrangement uses TRBV11-1 and TRBJ2-5, with 7 bases that match TRBD2. The CDR3 runs 14 residues. Trimming cost V 4 bases and J 6 bases; bases outside gene matches: 8. CDR1 SGHAT and CDR2 FQDESV come from the germline V gene (reference sequence). CDR3: CASSWGLLEKTQYF. CDR3 sequence (DNA): TGTGCCAGCAGCTGGGGACTATTAGAAAAGACCCAGTACTTC.

The chain has TRBV2 and TRBJ2-7, with D possibly matching TRBD2 (5 bases). CDR3 size: 13 residues. The V end lost 3 bases, the J end lost 7 bases, and 13 bases lay between the germline ends. The germline gives CDR1 SNHLY, CDR2 FYNNEI. CDR3 DNA sequence: TGTGCCAGCAGTGACCGGGGTCTGAGAGAGCAGTACTTC. Translated, it gives CASSDRGLREQYF. Based on the CDR3 plus reference TRBV2 and TRBJ2-7, the full variable domain is EPEVTQTPSHQVTQMGQEVILRCVPISNHLYFYWYRQILGQKVEFLVSFYNNEISEKSEIFDDQFSVERPDGSNFTLKIRSTKLEDSAMYFCASSDRGLREQYFGPGTRLTVT.

The chain uses TRBV10-3 and TRBJ2-7; 14 bases are shared with TRBD2. The V gene end was trimmed by 10 bases and the J gene end by 3 bases; junction bases not matched to a gene: 2. Looked up from germline, CDR1 is ENHRY and CDR2 is SYGVKD. The CDR3 is 13 residues long. The DNA for the CDR3 is TGTGCCACCGGGACTAGCGGGGGCTACGAGCAGTACTTC. This encodes CATGTSGGYEQYF.

The V and J genes are TRBV29-1 and TRBJ1-5, with 7 positions matching TRBD1. V was pared by 5 bases and J by 3 bases, with 4 bases of the junction left unmatched. Germline V gene lookup returns CDR1 SQVTM and CDR2 ANQGSEA. The CDR3 runs 13 residues. This CDR3 is CSVSGTDNQPQHF. For the CDR3, the DNA is TGCAGCGTTTCCGGGACAGACAATCAGCCCCAGCATTTT.

This rearrangement joins TRBV9 to TRBJ2-2, with D perhaps TRBD1 (5 bases). Germline V gene lookup returns CDR1 SGDLS and CDR2 YYNGEE. Trimming took 0 bases from V and 4 from J, leaving 10 bases between them. The CDR3 extends over 15 amino acids. The CDR3: CASSVVGQPTGELFF. The CDR3 DNA is TGTGCCAGCAGCGTAGTTGGACAACCCACCGGGGAGCTGTTTTTT.

Only one count was recorded for this clone. The CDR3 is CASSPRDSVSYNEQFF. The CDR3 nucleotides read TGTGCCAGCAGTCCGCGGGACAGCGTATCCTACAATGAGCAGTTCTTC. This sequence joins TRBV27 and TRBJ2-1, with D tentatively TRBD1 (7 bases). Germline loops: CDR1 MNHEY, CDR2 SMNVEV (reference sequence). CDR3 length: 16 residues. With 5 bases removed from V and 1 base from J, the gap between germline ends came to 15 bases.